Sequencing of this TCR beta chain was carried out in a study of T cell repertoires in cytomegalovirus infection (dated by TCRdb to between 2018 and 2021). Regarding the complete study: The peptide stimulations were aimed at well-studied HLA-B-restricted epitopes as well as recently identified HLA-C-restricted CMV epitopes, whose presentation resists viral immunomodulation. The HLA type of each donor mattered for the analysis, because public TCR beta signatures pointed to carriage of CMV infection along with the matching HLA type.

Here is what the overall study found, with its caveats: Cumulative frequency of public TCR beta family members discriminated carriers of CMV infection plus the relevant HLA type in this cohort and an independent approximately 400-donor cohort. The ex vivo response was dominated by HLA-C-restricted CMV-specific TCR beta clonotypes, which also provided the single most frequent clonotype in two of eight donors.

As concerns this clonotype: The target of this receptor is not known. Base qualities are not recorded, but no much larger clone differs from it by a single base.

Counted from cysteine to phenylalanine, this CDR3 has 13 amino acids. Of the read, only the CDR3 DNA is kept; its 39 bases are in frame from base 1. Looking up the germline V gene yields CDR1 MNHGY and CDR2 SAAAGT. Trimming removed 0 bases from V and 4 bases from J, leaving 4 bases between the germline ends. The treatment or condition label of this sample denotes: in vitro stimulation with specific CMV peptide epitopes to enrich CMV-specific T cells. The data were produced on an Illumina HiSeq 1500. TCRdb trimmed the raw reads at Q25, called clones with MiXCR and kept productive beta chains. CDR3 protein duplicates are merged, each entry listing the most common genes and DNA. The sample yields approximately 390,000 distinct CDR3 sequences; approximately 35% were counted once. The ten top clones hold roughly 14% of the sample.

Sample: cultured PBMCs, taken from culture after CMV antigen stimulation. The rearranged segments are TRBV6-8 and TRBJ2-4; a confident D gene designation cannot be given. The TCR was taken from a human donor in good health (CMV status not recorded). Some clones in this sample may be carry-over from other donors' samples. The DNA is TGTGCCAGCAGTTACTCGGGAAAAAACATTCAGTACTTC. The resulting protein is CASSYSGKNIQYF.